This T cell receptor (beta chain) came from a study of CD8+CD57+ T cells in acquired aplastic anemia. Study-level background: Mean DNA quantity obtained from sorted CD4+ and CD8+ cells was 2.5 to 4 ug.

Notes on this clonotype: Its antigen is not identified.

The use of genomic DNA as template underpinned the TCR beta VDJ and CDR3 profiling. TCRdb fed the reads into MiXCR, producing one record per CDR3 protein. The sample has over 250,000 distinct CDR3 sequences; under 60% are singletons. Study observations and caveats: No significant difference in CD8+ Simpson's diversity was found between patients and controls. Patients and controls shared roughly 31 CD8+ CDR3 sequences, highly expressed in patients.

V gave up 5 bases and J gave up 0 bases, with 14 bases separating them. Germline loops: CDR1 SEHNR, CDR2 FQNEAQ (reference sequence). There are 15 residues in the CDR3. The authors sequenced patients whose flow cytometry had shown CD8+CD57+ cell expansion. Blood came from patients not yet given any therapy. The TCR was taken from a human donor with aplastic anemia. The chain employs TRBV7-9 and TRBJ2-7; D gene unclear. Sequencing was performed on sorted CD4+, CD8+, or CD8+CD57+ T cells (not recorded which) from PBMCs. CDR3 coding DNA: TGTGCCAGCAGCCCGGTAATCGGACGCTCCTACGAGCAGTACTTC. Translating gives CASSPVIGRSYEQYF. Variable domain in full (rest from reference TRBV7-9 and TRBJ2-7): DTGVSQNPRHKITKRGQNVTFRCDPISEHNRLYWYRQTLGQGPEFLTYFQNEAQLEKSRLLSDRFSAERPKGSFSTLEIQRTEQGDSAMYLCASSPVIGRSYEQYFGPGTRLTVT.